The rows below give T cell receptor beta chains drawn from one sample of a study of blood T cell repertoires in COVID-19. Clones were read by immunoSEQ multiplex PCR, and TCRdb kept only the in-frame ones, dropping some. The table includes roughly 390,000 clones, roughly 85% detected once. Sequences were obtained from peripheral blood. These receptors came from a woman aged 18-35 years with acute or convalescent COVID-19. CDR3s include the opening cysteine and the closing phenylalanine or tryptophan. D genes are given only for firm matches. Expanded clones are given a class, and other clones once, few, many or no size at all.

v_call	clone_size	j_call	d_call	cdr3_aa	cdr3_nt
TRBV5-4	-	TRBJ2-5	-	CASSLFETEQETQYF	TGTGCCAGCAGCTTGTTCGAGACAGAGCAAGAGACCCAGTACTTC
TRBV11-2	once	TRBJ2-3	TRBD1	CASSLAPGQFSDTQYF	TGTGCCAGCAGTTTGGCCCCGGGACAGTTTTCAGATACGCAGTATTTT
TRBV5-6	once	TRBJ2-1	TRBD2	CASSSGRAGGNNEQFF	TGTGCCAGCAGCTCGGGTAGGGCGGGAGGAAACAATGAGCAGTTCTTC
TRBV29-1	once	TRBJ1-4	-	CSVALGVVDSKLFF	TGCAGCGTGGCCCTCGGGGTGGTTGACTCTAAACTGTTTTTT
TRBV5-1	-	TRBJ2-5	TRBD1	CASSSPGTGDVLETQYF	TGCGCCAGCAGCTCCCCCGGGACAGGGGACGTCCTTGAAACCCAGTACTTC
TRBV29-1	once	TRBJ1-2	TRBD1	CSVVDRPGSYGYTF	TGCAGCGTCGTGGACAGGCCGGGAAGCTATGGCTACACCTTC
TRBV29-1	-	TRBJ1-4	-	CSAGSATNEKLFF	TGCAGCGCCGGGAGCGCAACTAATGAAAAACTGTTTTTT
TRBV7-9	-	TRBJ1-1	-	CASSATGMRTEAFF	TGTGCCAGCTCGGCAACAGGGATGAGGACTGAAGCTTTCTTT
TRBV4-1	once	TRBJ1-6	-	CASSHRGIYSPLHF	TGCGCCAGCAGCCACCGAGGGATATATTCACCCCTCCACTTT
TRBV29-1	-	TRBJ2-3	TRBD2	CSVEDLGGTDTQYF	TGCAGCGTTGAAGATCTGGGGGGGACAGATACGCAGTATTTT
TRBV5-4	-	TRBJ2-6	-	CASSPGSNPGANVLTF	TGTGCCAGCAGCCCCGGGTCCAACCCGGGGGCCAACGTCCTGACTTTC
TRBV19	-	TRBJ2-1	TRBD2	CASSRGEAGGPSSYNEQFF	TGTGCCAGTAGTAGGGGAGAAGCGGGAGGGCCGTCCTCCTACAATGAGCAGTTCTTC
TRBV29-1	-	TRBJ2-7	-	CSVEQGIYEQYF	TGCAGCGTTGAACAGGGGATCTACGAGCAGTACTTC
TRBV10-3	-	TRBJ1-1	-	CAISESQGGVGTEAFF	TGTGCCATCAGTGAGTCCCAGGGAGGGGTAGGTACTGAAGCTTTCTTT
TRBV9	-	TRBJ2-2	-	CASRHLNTGELFF	TGTGCCAGTAGACACCTGAACACCGGGGAGCTGTTTTTT
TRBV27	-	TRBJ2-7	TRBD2	CASSLTSVYEQYF	TGTGCCAGCAGTCTCACTAGCGTCTACGAGCAGTACTTC
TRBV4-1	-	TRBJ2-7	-	CASSQATIPGGPPYEQYF	TGCGCCAGCAGCCAGGCCACTATCCCCGGGGGGCCGCCCTACGAGCAGTACTTC
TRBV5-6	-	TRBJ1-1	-	CASSWGVGNTEAFF	TGTGCCAGCAGCTGGGGAGTAGGCAACACTGAAGCTTTCTTT
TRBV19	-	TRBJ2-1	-	CASSTAHRNFYNEQFF	TGTGCCAGTAGTACCGCCCACAGAAATTTTTACAATGAGCAGTTCTTC
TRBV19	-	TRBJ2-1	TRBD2	CASSIKAGPYNEQFF	TGTGCCAGTAGTATAAAAGCGGGACCCTACAATGAGCAGTTCTTC
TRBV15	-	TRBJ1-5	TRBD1	CATSSRQGYSNQPQHF	TGTGCCACCAGCTCCCGACAGGGATATAGCAATCAGCCCCAGCATTTT
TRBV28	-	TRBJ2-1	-	CASSLSEVDEQFF	TGTGCCAGCAGTCTCTCAGAGGTGGATGAGCAGTTCTTC
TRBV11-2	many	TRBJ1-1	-	CASSPPGVKNTEAFF	TGTGCCAGCAGCCCCCCAGGGGTCAAGAACACTGAAGCTTTCTTT
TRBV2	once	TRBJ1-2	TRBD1	CASSEPLDRVPFGDTF	TGTGCCAGCAGTGAACCCCTGGACAGGGTTCCTTTCGGGGACACCTTC
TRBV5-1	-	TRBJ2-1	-	CASSVQGPEQFF	TGCGCCAGCAGCGTACAGGGTCCTGAGCAGTTCTTC
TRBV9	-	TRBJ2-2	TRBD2	CASSVAPGGPGGELFF	TGTGCCAGCAGCGTAGCTCCGGGAGGGCCCGGCGGGGAGCTGTTTTTT
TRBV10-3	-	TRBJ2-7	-	CAISESLPGGPYEQYF	TGTGCCATCAGTGAGTCCCTGCCGGGGGGCCCCTACGAGCAGTACTTC
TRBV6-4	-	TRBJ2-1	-	CASRPLGSPKPTEQFF	TGTGCCAGCAGACCCCTCGGGAGCCCCAAGCCCACTGAGCAGTTCTTC
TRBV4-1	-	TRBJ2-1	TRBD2	CASRPGLAGNNEQFF	TGCGCCAGCAGACCCGGACTAGCGGGAAACAATGAGCAGTTCTTC
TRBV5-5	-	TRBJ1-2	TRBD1	CASSWGTGGRYGYTF	TGTGCCAGCAGCTGGGGGACAGGGGGACGCTATGGCTACACCTTC
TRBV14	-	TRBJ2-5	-	CASSQVFGPGGETQYF	TGTGCCAGCAGCCAAGTTTTCGGCCCAGGAGGAGAGACCCAGTACTTC
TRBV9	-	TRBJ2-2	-	CASSVGQNTGELFF	TGTGCCAGCAGCGTGGGGCAGAACACCGGGGAGCTGTTTTTT
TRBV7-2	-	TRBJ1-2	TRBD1	CASSPDRDYGYTF	TGTGCCAGCAGCCCGGACAGGGACTATGGCTACACCTTC
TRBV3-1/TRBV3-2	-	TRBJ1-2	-	CASSQDPGVGGYTF	TGTGCCAGCAGCCAAGATCCCGGGGTTGGTGGCTACACCTTC
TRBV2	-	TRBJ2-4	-	CAGGKGIQYF	TGTGCCGGGGGGAAGGGCATTCAGTACTTC
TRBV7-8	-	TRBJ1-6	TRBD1	CASSGGQGNSPLHF	TGTGCCAGCAGCGGGGGACAGGGGAACTCACCCCTCCACTTT
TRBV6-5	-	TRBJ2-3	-	CASSRGTDTQYF	TGTGCCAGCAGTCGGGGCACAGATACGCAGTATTTT
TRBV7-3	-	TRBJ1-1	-	CASSLSGLDTEAFF	TGTGCCAGCAGTCTGTCGGGTTTGGACACTGAAGCTTTCTTT
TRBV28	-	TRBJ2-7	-	CASSSRSEQYF	TGTGCCAGCAGTTCCCGCAGCGAGCAGTACTTC
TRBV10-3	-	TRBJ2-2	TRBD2	CATLGLAGENTGELFF	TGTGCCACCCTGGGACTAGCGGGGGAAAACACCGGGGAGCTGTTTTTT
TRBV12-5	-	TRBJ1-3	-	CASGLETVGNTIYF	TGTGCTAGTGGTTTGGAGACAGTAGGAAACACCATATATTTT
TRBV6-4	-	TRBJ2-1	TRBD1	CASSLTGGIEQFF	TGTGCCAGTTCTCTGACAGGGGGGATTGAGCAGTTCTTC
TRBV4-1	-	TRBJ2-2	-	CASSQENPMRGGGELFF	TGCGCCAGCAGCCAGGAAAATCCCATGCGGGGAGGCGGGGAGCTGTTTTTT
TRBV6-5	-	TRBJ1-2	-	CATRTISFYGYTF	TGTGCCACCCGCACTATCTCTTTTTATGGCTACACCTTC
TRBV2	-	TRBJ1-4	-	CASSLPGHQNEKLFF	TGTGCCAGCAGTCTCCCGGGACACCAAAATGAAAAACTGTTTTTT
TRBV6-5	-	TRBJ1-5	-	CASSFRELIRPQHF	TGTGCCAGCAGCTTTAGGGAGCTAATTCGGCCCCAGCATTTT
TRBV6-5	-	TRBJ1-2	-	CASTQGGGYTF	TGTGCCAGCACCCAGGGTGGTGGCTACACCTTC
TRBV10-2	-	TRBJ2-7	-	CASREFPSDRYEQYF	TGCGCCAGCAGAGAATTCCCTAGCGACCGCTACGAGCAGTACTTC
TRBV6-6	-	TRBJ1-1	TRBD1	CASKNRGNTEAFF	TGTGCCAGCAAAAACAGGGGAAACACTGAAGCTTTCTTT
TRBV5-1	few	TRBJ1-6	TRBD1	CASSLDTGGVTPLHF	TGCGCCAGCAGCTTGGACACAGGGGGCGTAACACCCCTCCACTTT
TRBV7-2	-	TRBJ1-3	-	CASSYSVAGTSGNTIYF	TGTGCCAGCAGCTACTCAGTGGCGGGGACCTCTGGAAACACCATATATTTT
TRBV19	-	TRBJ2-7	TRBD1	CASSSTGTGAYEQYF	TGTGCCAGTAGTTCAACCGGGACAGGAGCCTACGAGCAGTACTTC
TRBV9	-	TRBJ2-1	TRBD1	CASSVEGTGYNEQFF	TGTGCCAGCAGCGTAGAAGGGACAGGGTACAATGAGCAGTTCTTC
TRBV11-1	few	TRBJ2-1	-	CASSFGGEQFF	TGTGCCAGCAGCTTCGGAGGTGAGCAGTTCTTC
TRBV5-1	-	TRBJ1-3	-	CASSLEPGAGNTIYF	TGCGCCAGCAGCTTGGAACCGGGAGCTGGAAACACCATATATTTT
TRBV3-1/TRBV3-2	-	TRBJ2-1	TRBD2	CASSPPTSGGSPIYNEQFF	TGTGCCAGCAGCCCGCCTACTAGCGGGGGCTCCCCCATTTACAATGAGCAGTTCTTC
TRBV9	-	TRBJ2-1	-	CASSRDSSNEQFF	TGTGCCAGCAGCCGGGACTCAAGCAATGAGCAGTTCTTC
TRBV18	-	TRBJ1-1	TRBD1	CASSPADRREWTEAFF	TGTGCCAGCTCACCAGCGGACAGGCGGGAATGGACTGAAGCTTTCTTT
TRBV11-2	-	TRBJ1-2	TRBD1	CASSLVGDSYGYTF	TGTGCCAGCAGCTTAGTAGGGGACAGCTATGGCTACACCTTC